Shown below are 8 T cell receptor beta chains from a single sample sequenced in a study of early T cells in non-severe SARS-CoV-2 infection (dated by TCRdb to about 2021). Library prep was done by 5' RACE. Reads for this sample came from a NextSeq 500. The public reads were reanalyzed by TCRdb: fastp trimming at Q25, MiXCR alignment, in-frame beta chains only. Rows are unified per CDR3 protein, each entry keeping the most common DNA and genes. For this sample there are some 87,000 distinct CDR3 sequences; roughly 13% appear just once. The top ten constitute approximately 1% of the sample. The sequenced sample was whole blood. The receptors derive from an adult who was a healthcare worker with PCR-confirmed SARS-CoV-2 infection or an uninfected control (not recorded which).

This clonotype appeared many times. The V gene is TRBV6-6, the J gene TRBJ1-2; TRBD1 aligns across 7 bases. There are 15 residues in the CDR3. V lost 6 bases and J lost 0; bases outside the gene matches: 7. Germline CDR1 is MNHNY and CDR2 is SVGAGI (reference sequence). The CDR3 loop reads CASRNRGDPNYGYTF. The CDR3 DNA reads as TGTGCCAGCAGGAACAGGGGAGACCCTAACTATGGCTACACCTTC.

This clonotype was counted many times. V and J are TRBV20-1 and TRBJ2-7; D is ambiguous. CDR1 and CDR2 from the germline V gene are DFQATT and SNEGSKA (reference sequence). CDR3 length: 13 amino acids. Trimming removed 5 bases at V and 0 bases at J, with 11 bases between. The CDR3 nucleotides are TGCAGTGCTTATAACACGCTCTCCTACGAGCAGTACTTC. It is translated as CSAYNTLSYEQYF.

In its sample, this clonotype was seen many times. The chain employs TRBV20-1 and TRBJ2-5; D gene unclear. Germline CDR1 and CDR2: DFQATT and SNEGSKA (reference sequence). This CDR3 spans 13 amino acids. With 1 base removed from V and 5 bases from J, the gap between germline ends came to 11 bases. CDR3 amino acids: CSARGARSETQYF. In DNA, the CDR3 is TGCAGTGCTAGAGGTGCAAGGTCCGAGACCCAGTACTTC.

The chain carries TRBV5-1 and TRBJ2-1, with D perhaps assigned TRBD1 or TRBD2 (6 bases each). The ends were cut back, 0 bases at V and 7 bases at J, with 11 bases in the middle. Germline lookup yields CDR1 SGHRS and CDR2 YFSETQ. There are 14 residues in the CDR3. DNA of the CDR3: TGCGCCAGCAGCTTGGCCCAGGGGAGGAATGAGCAGTTCTTC. The encoded protein is CASSLAQGRNEQFF.

Concerning this clonotype itself: This may come from a read error, since a much larger clone is one base off. The CDR3 carries no conserved terminal phenylalanine or tryptophan, so it likely arises from a read error. This chain uses TRBV19 with TRBJ2-1, with D possibly being TRBD1 or TRBD2 (5 bases each). V was shortened by 4 bases and J by 5 bases, with 15 bases between the two germline ends. Germline V gene data show CDR1 as LNHDA and CDR2 as SQIVND (reference sequence). CDR3 length: 15 residues. The CDR3 bases are TGTGCCAGTAGTACGGATCCGGGACCTAACAATGAGCAGTTCCTC. Translating gives CASSTDPGPNNEQFL.

Ten or more counts support this clonotype. The chain uses TRBV5-1 and TRBJ2-4; the D gene is possibly TRBD2 (6 bases). Germline V gene lookup returns CDR1 SGHRS and CDR2 YFSETQ. Between the trimmed V and J ends, which lost 2 bases and 6 bases, there was a span of 21 bases. There are 17 residues in the CDR3. CDR3 sequence reads: CASSFFPGDGSGNIQYF. CDR3 coding DNA: TGCGCCAGCAGCTTCTTTCCCGGAGATGGTAGCGGAAACATTCAGTACTTC. The whole variable domain, remainder taken from reference TRBV5-1 and TRBJ2-4, is KAGVTQTPRYLIKTRGQQVTLSCSPISGHRSVSWYQQTPGQGLQFLFEYFSETQRNKGNFPGRFSGRQFSNSRSEMNVSTLELGDSALYLCASSFFPGDGSGNIQYFGAGTRLSVL.

This clonotype has just a few counts. The chain has TRBV29-1 and TRBJ2-5; D might be TRBD1 or TRBD2, each matching 7 bases. Germline CDR1 is SQVTM and CDR2 is ANQGSEA. This CDR3 has 12 residues. Trimming stripped 5 bases from V and 7 bases from J, with 14 bases between. The CDR3 DNA sequence: TGCAGCGTTCCAGGGGGGGTTGCGACCCAGTACTTC. Its protein is CSVPGGVATQYF.

This clonotype was counted between two and nine times. The V call is TRBV29-1, the J call TRBJ2-5; D not resolved. This CDR3 contains 11 residues. The V gene lost 3 bases and the J gene lost 4 bases, with 6 bases spanning the gap. Germline CDR1 SQVTM, CDR2 ANQGSEA. The CDR3 protein is CSVDFGETQYF. For the CDR3, the DNA is TGCAGCGTTGACTTTGGAGAGACCCAGTACTTC.